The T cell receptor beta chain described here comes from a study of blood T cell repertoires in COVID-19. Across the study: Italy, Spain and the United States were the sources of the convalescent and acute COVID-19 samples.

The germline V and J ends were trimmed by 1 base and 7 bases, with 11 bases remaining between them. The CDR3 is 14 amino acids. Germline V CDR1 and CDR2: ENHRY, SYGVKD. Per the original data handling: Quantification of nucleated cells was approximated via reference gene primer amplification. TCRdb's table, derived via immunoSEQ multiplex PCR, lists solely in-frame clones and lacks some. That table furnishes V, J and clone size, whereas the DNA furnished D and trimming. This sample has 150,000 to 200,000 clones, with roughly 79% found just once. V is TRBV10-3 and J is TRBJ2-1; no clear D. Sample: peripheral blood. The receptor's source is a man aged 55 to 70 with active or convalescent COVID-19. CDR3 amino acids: CAISEYPQQNEQFF. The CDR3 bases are TGTGCCATCAGTGAGTATCCCCAACAGAATGAGCAGTTCTTC.